This paragraph covers one T cell receptor beta chain sequence. The data belong to a study of blood T cell repertoires in COVID-19. Background on the study: Some COVID-19 samples were acute and others convalescent; all came from the United States, Italy and Spain. T cells, B-cell-depleted T cells, or PBMCs supplied cDNA or gDNA.

Cohort assignment relied on participant-reported clinical history. Germline V gives CDR1 MDHEN, CDR2 SYDVKM. This CDR3 has 12 residues. With 10 bases removed from V and 4 bases from J, the gap between germline ends came to 11 bases. Per the original methods: By means of reference gene primer amplification, nucleated cell counts were estimated. Sequenced by immunoSEQ multiplex PCR; TCRdb stores in-frame clones only, minus some. D and trimming were read from the DNA, whereas the V and J calls and clone size are those reported in that table. In the table there are approximately 170,000 clones, approximately 88% of which are singletons.

Sequenced: PBMCs or T cells enriched from blood (not recorded which). The V gene is TRBV28, the J gene TRBJ1-3; D possibly corresponds to TRBD1 (5 bases). The TCR originated in a woman aged 25 to 45 who had recovered from COVID-19. The CDR3 DNA sequence: TGTGCCACCTTGGGGCCCGGAAACACCATATATTTT. This codes for CATLGPGNTIYF.